A single sample is the source of the 12 T cell receptor beta chains below, sequenced in a study of blood T cell repertoires in COVID-19. TCRdb's table, derived via immunoSEQ multiplex PCR, lists solely in-frame clones and lacks some. The sample records 310,000 or so clones, 70% to 90% being singletons. The sequenced sample consisted of PBMCs or T cells enriched from blood (not recorded which). These receptors were collected from a woman aged 30 to 39 who had recovered from COVID-19.

This sequence joins TRBV16 and TRBJ1-4; 7 nucleotides agree with TRBD1. Germline CDR1 and CDR2: KGHSY and FQNENV. The CDR3 runs to 12 residues. V dropped 3 bases and J dropped 13; count of bases not matched to a gene: 5. The CDR3 DNA is TGTGCCAGCAGCCACGACAGGGAAGGACTGTTTTTT. Translating gives CASSHDREGLFF.

The chain joins TRBV6-1 to TRBJ1-1; D gene uncertain. The ends were cut back, 2 bases at V and 5 bases at J, with 9 bases in the middle. CDR1 and CDR2 (germline): MNHNS, SASEGT. The CDR3 has 13 amino acids. Written as DNA, the CDR3 is TGTGCCAGCAGTGAAAGTTCCGAGACTGAAGCTTTCTTT. This sequence encodes CASSESSETEAFF.

The V gene is TRBV2, the J gene TRBJ2-5; 11 bases match TRBD2. Germline CDR1 reads SNHLY; CDR2 reads FYNNEI. Trimming at V came to 1 base and at J to 5 bases, leaving 0 bases not matched to a gene. The CDR3 runs 14 residues. The CDR3 region is CASSEGTSGETQYF. In nucleotides, the CDR3 is TGTGCCAGCAGTGAAGGGACTAGCGGGGAGACCCAGTACTTC. Together with reference TRBV2 and TRBJ2-5, the CDR3 gives the full variable domain: EPEVTQTPSHQVTQMGQEVILRCVPISNHLYFYWYRQILGQKVEFLVSFYNNEISEKSEIFDDQFSVERPDGSNFTLKIRSTKLEDSAMYFCASSEGTSGETQYFGPGTRLLVL.

The chain is built from TRBV4-3 and TRBJ2-3, with 9 positions matching TRBD2. The V gene end was trimmed by 3 bases and the J gene end by 5 bases; junction bases not matched to a gene: 9. Germline-derived CDR1 and CDR2 are LGHNA and YSLEER. CDR3 size: 16 residues. The CDR3 is CASSQTGGGVGDTQYF. The CDR3 DNA follows: TGCGCCAGCAGCCAGACCGGCGGGGGGGTGGGAGATACGCAGTATTTT.

The gene calls are TRBV7-8 and TRBJ1-4; 8 bases align to TRBD1. The CDR3 sequence is 17 residues long. Germline CDR1 and CDR2: SGHVS and FQNEAQ. V dropped 0 bases and J dropped 1; count of bases not matched to a gene: 4. DNA for the CDR3: TGTGCCAGCAGCTTAGCGAGAGGACAGGGAACTAATGAAAAACTGTTTTTT. It yields the protein CASSLARGQGTNEKLFF.

Comment on this clone: This CDR3 is also generated by other DNA sequences in the sample. The chain employs TRBV15 and TRBJ1-4, with D possibly matching TRBD1 (6 bases). Germline CDR1 reads LNHNV; CDR2 reads YYDKDF (reference sequence). The CDR3 extends over 16 amino acids. Trimming removed 2 bases at V and 2 bases at J, with 12 bases between. In nucleotides, the CDR3 is TGTGCCACCAGCAGACCCGGACAGAGCACTAATGAAAAACTGTTTTTT. This sequence encodes CATSRPGQSTNEKLFF.

This rearrangement joins TRBV6-1 to TRBJ2-2; TRBD1 matches at 7 bases. The CDR3 is 17 amino acids. In germline, CDR1 is MNHNS, CDR2 SASEGT. The junction had 10 bases not matched to a gene; V was cut back by 1 base and J by 5 bases. CDR3 residues: CASSEDETGPFTGELFF. In DNA, the CDR3 is TGTGCCAGCAGTGAAGATGAGACAGGGCCTTTTACCGGGGAGCTGTTTTTT.

The V call is TRBV4-3, the J call TRBJ1-4; 12 bases match TRBD1. The CDR3 covers 16 residues. Per germline, CDR1 LGHNA and CDR2 YSLEER. After removal of 4 bases from V and 8 bases from J, the junction contained 8 bases not matched to a gene. CDR3 loop: CASSPVRDRGHEKLFF. Written as DNA, the CDR3 is TGCGCCAGCAGCCCAGTCCGGGACAGGGGGCACGAAAAACTGTTTTTT.

V usage is TRBV27 and J usage is TRBJ1-1; D perhaps matches TRBD1 (6 bases). CDR3 size: 15 residues. CDR1 and CDR2 from the germline V gene are MNHEY and SMNVEV (reference sequence). The ends were cut back, 0 bases at V and 5 bases at J, with 13 bases in the middle. CDR3 nucleotides: TGTGCCAGCAGTTTATCCAACGGGGGGCGAACTGAAGCTTTCTTT. It is translated as CASSLSNGGRTEAFF.

V usage is TRBV11-2 and J usage is TRBJ1-2; TRBD1 aligns across 12 bases. CDR1 SGHAT and CDR2 FQNNGV come from the germline V gene. J lost 8 bases, V lost 4 bases, and 5 bases had no gene match. The CDR3 has 14 residues. The CDR3 spells CASSWGTGGEGYTF. DNA for the CDR3: TGTGCCAGCAGCTGGGGGACAGGGGGCGAAGGCTACACCTTC.

This clone was detected once. The chain is built from TRBV20-1 and TRBJ2-3; a possible D gene is TRBD1 (6 bases). The CDR3 is 14 residues long. The germline CDR1 and CDR2 sequences are DFQATT and SNEGSKA (reference sequence). With 3 bases removed from V and 0 bases from J, the gap between germline ends came to 10 bases. For the CDR3, the DNA is TGCAGTGCTAGTGGACAGCCTAGCACAGATACGCAGTATTTT. It is translated as CSASGQPSTDTQYF.

The chain links TRBV18 to TRBJ2-5; TRBD2 is a possible D gene (6 bases). Trimming took 4 bases from V and 4 from J, leaving 10 bases between them. CDR3 length equals 13 residues. Germline V CDR1 and CDR2: KGHSH, LQKENI. DNA for the CDR3: TGTGCCAGCTCACGGTCCGGGGGAGAGACCCAGTACTTC. Amino acid sequence: CASSRSGGETQYF.